Listed here are 23 T cell receptor beta chains from one sample, sequenced in a study of shared clonotypes between healthy human individuals. Libraries were prepared by immunoSEQ multiplex PCR; TCRdb keeps only in-frame clonotypes and omits some of them. The sample holds hundreds of thousands of clones; roughly 97% are singletons and the top ten take 0.057%. The sequencing sample was made of naive CD4+ T cells sorted from blood. The subset is: CD45RA+ positively selected. The source of these receptors is a woman between 25 and 40 years old in good health.

This chain connects TRBV11-3 to TRBJ2-5, with TRBD1 identical over 12 bases. V lost 8 bases, J lost 5 bases, and 9 bases stayed unmatched. This CDR3 has 15 residues. Germline-derived CDR1 and CDR2 are SGHNT and YENEEA. The CDR3 region has the DNA TGTGCCAGCGCTACGGGACAGGGGGCGTCCGAGACCCAGTACTTC. As protein: CASATGQGASETQYF.

This clone came up once. V and J are TRBV7-9 and TRBJ2-5; D not certain. Germline lookup yields CDR1 SEHNR and CDR2 FQNEAQ (reference sequence). The CDR3 covers 12 residues. V was pared by 4 bases and J by 3 bases, with 6 bases between. The CDR3: CASSWREETQYF. CDR3 in DNA: TGTGCCAGCAGCTGGCGAGAAGAGACCCAGTACTTC. Full variable domain (rest looked up from reference TRBV7-9 and TRBJ2-5): DTGVSQNPRHKITKRGQNVTFRCDPISEHNRLYWYRQTLGQGPEFLTYFQNEAQLEKSRLLSDRFSAERPKGSFSTLEIQRTEQGDSAMYLCASSWREETQYFGPGTRLLVL.

J is TRBJ2-1 and V is TRBV25-1; the D is unclear. V dropped 6 bases and J dropped 1 base, with 13 bases sitting between them. Germline values: CDR1 MGHDK, CDR2 SYGVNS. The CDR3 is 15 residues long. The CDR3 reads CASSALGGSYNEQFF. As DNA, the CDR3 is TGTGCCAGCAGCGCTCTCGGCGGATCCTACAATGAGCAGTTCTTC. The whole variable domain, filled in from reference TRBV25-1 and TRBJ2-1, reads EADIYQTPRYLVIGTGKKITLECSQTMGHDKMYWYQQDPGMELHLIHYSYGVNSTEKGDLSSESTVSRIRTEHFPLTLESARPSHTSQYLCASSALGGSYNEQFFGPGTRLTVL.

CDR3 in DNA: TGTGCCAGCAGCTTAACTGTGGGGCAGGGAAACACCATATATTTT. Translated, it gives CASSLTVGQGNTIYF. The chain employs TRBV7-3 and TRBJ1-3; tentative D call: TRBD1 (5 bases). Germline V lookup: CDR1 SGHTA, CDR2 FQGTGA. The CDR3 totals 15 residues. The germline V and J ends were trimmed by 0 bases and 4 bases, with 10 bases remaining between them.

V and J are TRBV19 and TRBJ1-5; D gene unclear. Germline V gene lookup returns CDR1 LNHDA and CDR2 SQIVND (reference sequence). V dropped 4 bases and J dropped 7 bases, with 11 bases sitting between them. The CDR3 covers 13 residues. CDR3 protein: CASSTLLGQPQHF. The CDR3 nucleotides are TGTGCCAGTAGTACCCTTTTGGGGCAGCCCCAGCATTTT.

The chain joins TRBV28 to TRBJ1-2; D uncertain. CDR1 is MDHEN, CDR2 SYDVKM, per germline. V was trimmed by 5 bases and J by 2 bases, leaving 9 bases between them. The CDR3 contains 13 residues. The CDR3 DNA sequence: TGTGCCAGCAGTCCGGACCTAAACTATGGCTACACCTTC. Its translation: CASSPDLNYGYTF.

The V and J genes are TRBV7-8 and TRBJ1-5; D call uncertain. V dropped 2 bases and J dropped 0 bases, with 11 bases sitting between them. Per germline, CDR1 SGHVS and CDR2 FQNEAQ. The CDR3 loop spans 16 amino acids. For the CDR3, the DNA is TGTGCCAGCAGCTTAATGACCGCGTATAGCAATCAGCCCCAGCATTTT. Residues: CASSLMTAYSNQPQHF.

V gene TRBV10-1 combines with J gene TRBJ1-1; 7 nucleotides align to TRBD1. The J segment lost 0 bases and the V segment lost 10 bases, leaving 5 bases of the junction unmatched. Germline CDR1 and CDR2: WNHNN and SYGVQD (reference sequence). This CDR3 contains 13 residues. CDR3 coding DNA: TGCGCCACTAAGGGACAGCTGAACACTGAAGCTTTCTTT. Translated: CATKGQLNTEAFF.

This clone was recorded once. This chain joins TRBV6-4 and TRBJ2-1; weak D call: TRBD2 (6 bases). CDR1 is MRHNA and CDR2 is SNTAGT in the germline V gene. Deletions cut 6 bases from V and 4 bases from J, with 13 bases between. The CDR3 has 14 amino acids. The CDR3 reads CASRRDSVYNEQFF. CDR3 nucleotide sequence: TGTGCCAGCAGGCGGGATTCTGTTTACAATGAGCAGTTCTTC.

This chain joins TRBV4-1 and TRBJ1-4; 11 bases align to TRBD1. Germline lookup yields CDR1 MGHRA and CDR2 YSYEKL. The CDR3 is 19 amino acids. With 0 bases clipped from V and 5 bases from J, the junction kept 11 bases outside the gene matches. CDR3 DNA sequence: TGCGCCAGCAGCCAAGATCGGGACGGACAGGGGGCTCAGAATGAAAAACTGTTTTTT. Translated, it gives CASSQDRDGQGAQNEKLFF.

The chain links TRBV14 to TRBJ1-1; 9 nucleotides match TRBD1. CDR1 and CDR2 (germline): SGHDN, FVKESK. Trimming removed 5 bases from V and 3 bases from J; junction bases left unmatched: 4. The length of the CDR3 is 14 residues. The CDR3 region is CASSKRTGDTEAFF. In DNA, the CDR3 is TGTGCCAGCAGCAAAAGGACAGGGGACACTGAAGCTTTCTTT.

The J gene is TRBJ2-6, the V gene TRBV27; D is unresolved. Germline CDR1 MNHEY, CDR2 SMNVEV (reference sequence). V was clipped by 6 bases and J by 0 bases, with 15 bases between them. The CDR3 has 17 amino acids. The CDR3, as DNA: TGTGCCAGCAGAGACGTAGGCAAATCCTCTGGGGCCAACGTCCTGACTTTC. It yields the protein CASRDVGKSSGANVLTF.

CDR3 amino acids: CAWRQGVYEQYF. The CDR3 DNA reads as TGTGCCTGGAGACAGGGGGTCTACGAGCAGTACTTC. The rearrangement links TRBV30 to TRBJ2-7; 8 positions agree with TRBD1. V was pared by 3 bases and J by 3 bases, with 1 base of the junction left unmatched. This CDR3 comprises 12 residues. CDR1 is GTSNPN, CDR2 SVGIG, per germline (reference sequence).

V gene TRBV30 combines with J gene TRBJ1-1, with D hard to call. In germline, CDR1 is GTSNPN, CDR2 SVGIG (reference sequence). Between the trimmed V and J ends, which lost 0 bases and 11 bases, there was a span of 16 bases. CDR3 length equals 13 residues. In DNA form, the CDR3 reads TGTGCCTGGAGTGTCGCTCACCGGAACAGCGCTTTCTTT. This encodes CAWSVAHRNSAFF. The full variable domain, in which reference TRBV30 and TRBJ1-1 provide the parts outside the CDR3, is SQTIHQWPATLVQPVGSPLSLECTVEGTSNPNLYWYRQAAGRGLQLLFYSVGIGQISSEVPQNLSASRPQDRQFILSSKKLLLSDSGFYLCAWSVAHRNSAFFGQGTRLTVV.

The rearrangement uses TRBV28 and TRBJ2-2; no clear D. This CDR3 is 11 amino acids long. Germline V gene sequence: CDR1 MDHEN, CDR2 SYDVKM. Trimming left V 6 bases short and J 7 bases short, with 6 bases between. The CDR3 sequence is CASRVHGELFF. The CDR3 DNA reads TGTGCCAGCAGGGTTCACGGGGAGCTGTTTTTT.

This chain links TRBV28 with TRBJ1-1, with D unclear. The CDR3 extends over 11 amino acids. V was clipped by 8 bases and J by 3 bases, with 7 bases between them. The V gene's germline CDR1 is MDHEN and CDR2 SYDVKM. CDR3: CASGKYTEAFF. CDR3 nucleotide sequence: TGTGCCAGCGGGAAGTACACTGAAGCTTTCTTT.

This clone is a singleton in its sample. The rearrangement uses TRBV5-4 and TRBJ2-7; possible D gene TRBD2, 6 bases. The CDR3 consists of 15 residues. The V gene's germline CDR1 is SGHNT and CDR2 YYREEE (reference sequence). V was clipped by 2 bases and J by 2 bases, with 14 bases between them. The CDR3 DNA follows: TGTGCCAGCAGCTTCTCCGGGACTTCAACCTACGAGCAGTACTTC. Its translation: CASSFSGTSTYEQYF.

This rearrangement joins TRBV2 to TRBJ2-5, with 12 nucleotides matching TRBD2. V lost 8 bases, J lost 6 bases, and 10 bases stayed unmatched. The CDR3 extends over 15 amino acids. Germline lookup yields CDR1 SNHLY and CDR2 FYNNEI. CDR3 loop: CASEPTSGRLQTQYF. As DNA, the CDR3 is TGTGCCAGCGAGCCGACTAGCGGGAGACTGCAGACCCAGTACTTC.

V is TRBV7-6 and J is TRBJ2-7; no firm D call. CDR1 is SGHVS and CDR2 is FNYEAQ in the germline V gene. This CDR3 region has 13 residues. V was trimmed by 4 bases and J by 3 bases, leaving 10 bases between them. The CDR3 bases are TGTGCCAGCAGCTCCCAAGTCAACTACGAGCAGTACTTC. Translation: CASSSQVNYEQYF.

The CDR3 DNA follows: TGTGCCAGCAGACCCGGACTAGCGGGAGGGCCGGAATACAATGAGCAGTTCTTC. This codes for CASRPGLAGGPEYNEQFF. The chain joins TRBV2 to TRBJ2-1; 15 positions match TRBD2. CDR1 and CDR2 from the germline V gene are SNHLY and FYNNEI. Trimming cost V 6 bases and J 4 bases; bases outside gene matches: 10. CDR3 length: 18 residues.

V and J are TRBV7-8 and TRBJ2-1; TRBD2 agrees at 9 bases. The germline CDR1 and CDR2 sequences are SGHVS and FQNEAQ. Losses at the gene ends were 2 bases for V and 0 bases for J; bases not matched to a gene: 8. This CDR3 has 18 residues. The CDR3 DNA sequence: TGTGCCAGCAGCTTATATAGCGGGAGAACCTCCTCCTACAATGAGCAGTTCTTC. Its protein product is CASSLYSGRTSSYNEQFF.

This sequence joins TRBV7-9 and TRBJ2-7, with D tentatively TRBD2 (5 bases). Trimming stripped 1 base from V and 0 bases from J, with 13 bases between. This CDR3 spans 16 amino acids. Looked up from germline, CDR1 is SEHNR and CDR2 is FQNEAQ (reference sequence). In DNA, the CDR3 is TGTGCCAGCAGCTTAGTCCCGGCGGGCCGCTCCTACGAGCAGTACTTC. Its translation: CASSLVPAGRSYEQYF.

The V and J genes are TRBV7-9 and TRBJ2-7; TRBD2 aligns across 10 bases. The germline V gene has CDR1 SEHNR and CDR2 FQNEAQ (reference sequence). The CDR3 is made up of 16 amino acids. V lost 5 bases, J lost 2 bases, and 9 bases stayed unmatched. Written as DNA, the CDR3 is TGTGCCAGCAGCCGATTGAAAGCGGGAGGGGCCTACGAGCAGTACTTC. It translates to CASSRLKAGGAYEQYF.